These 5 T cell receptor beta chains share one sample of origin, sequenced in a study of blood T cell repertoires in COVID-19. Measured with immunoSEQ multiplex PCR; TCRdb has only the in-frame clones, and not every one. The table shows roughly 160,000 clones, with over 80% occurring only once. Sequenced material: peripheral blood. The source of these receptors is a woman aged 60 to 75 with acute or convalescent COVID-19.

This clone has only a few counts. The J gene is TRBJ2-3, the V gene TRBV19; tentative D call: TRBD1 (8 bases). V lost 6 bases and J 2 bases, leaving 15 bases between the germline ends. The CDR3 has 15 amino acids. The V gene's germline CDR1 is LNHDA and CDR2 SQIVND (reference sequence). The CDR3 reads CASSTGGVVTDTQYF. The CDR3 DNA sequence: TGTGCCAGTAGCACAGGGGGGGTGGTCACAGATACGCAGTATTTT.

The chain combines TRBV13 with TRBJ2-7; D not resolved. V lost 0 bases, J lost 0 bases, and 3 bases lay in between. The CDR3 has 13 residues. In germline, CDR1 is PRHDT, CDR2 FYEKMQ (reference sequence). CDR3 protein: CASSLGSSYEQYF. The CDR3 DNA reads as TGTGCCAGCAGCTTAGGTAGCTCCTACGAGCAGTACTTC.

This chain uses TRBV3-1 (or the pseudogene TRBV3-2) with TRBJ1-2; no definite D call. Germline V gene lookup returns CDR1 LGHDT and CDR2 YNNKEL (reference sequence). Trimming removed 0 bases at V and 11 bases at J, with 16 bases between. The CDR3 has 14 amino acids. The CDR3 DNA follows: TGTGCCAGCAGCCAAGAAGGTGCTCCAGGAACTTACACCTTC. Its protein product is CASSQEGAPGTYTF.

V and J are TRBV27 and TRBJ1-4, with TRBD1 identical over 9 bases. The germline CDR1 and CDR2 sequences are MNHEY and SMNVEV (reference sequence). The CDR3 spans 14 residues. V shed 6 bases and J 7 bases; nucleotides not matched to a gene: 6. CDR3 DNA sequence: TGTGCCAGCAGATCCCGGGACAGGGTTGAAAAACTGTTTTTT. This codes for CASRSRDRVEKLFF.

This clone was observed once. The chain joins TRBV9 to TRBJ2-3; 9 bases map to TRBD2. Germline lookup yields CDR1 SGDLS and CDR2 YYNGEE. The CDR3 length is 17 residues. V lost 1 base and J lost 2; bases outside the gene matches: 8. The CDR3, as DNA: TGTGCCAGCAGCGTACGCGGGGGGGCCGATTCCACAGATACGCAGTATTTT. It translates to CASSVRGGADSTDTQYF. Using reference TRBV9 and TRBJ2-3 for the parts outside the CDR3, the full variable domain is DSGVTQTPKHLITATGQRVTLRCSPRSGDLSVYWYQQSLDQGLQFLIQYYNGEERAKGNILERFSAQQFPDLHSELNLSSLELGDSALYFCASSVRGGADSTDTQYFGPGTRLTVL.